This is a list of T cell receptor beta chains from one sample in a study of OX40 agonist ivuxolimab in advanced cancers. Sequenced by immunoSEQ multiplex PCR; TCRdb stores in-frame clones only, minus some. The sample includes tens of thousands of clones, under 85% of them seen just once. This specimen consisted of CD4+ or CD8+ T cells sorted from blood, obtained in a trial of the OX40 agonist ivuxolimab. These receptors all come from an adult with an advanced solid tumor such as melanoma, head and neck, liver or kidney cancer. The CDR3 runs from the conserved cysteine through the conserved F or W. Fields, in order: V gene, clone size, D gene, J gene, CDR3 protein, CDR3 DNA. The D gene is left open where the match is weak. Clone size appears in some rows only: once, few, many, or a class for an expanded clone.

TRBV2	-	-	TRBJ2-1	CASGARFYNEQFF	TGTGCCAGCGGTGCGCGTTTCTACAATGAGCAGTTCTTC
TRBV27	-	TRBD1	TRBJ2-5	CASSGRQGAQGETQYF	TGTGCCAGCAGTGGAAGACAGGGGGCGCAAGGGGAGACCCAGTACTTC
TRBV30	once	-	TRBJ1-6	CAWSRGLLRENSPLHF	TGTGCCTGGAGTAGAGGACTGCTGAGGGAGAATTCACCCCTCCACTTT
TRBV5-1	-	-	TRBJ2-5	CASSLGGSSGETQYF	TGCGCCAGCAGCTTGGGGGGGAGCTCGGGCGAGACCCAGTACTTC
TRBV5-5	-	-	TRBJ2-7	CASSLEVGSYEQYF	TGTGCCAGCAGCTTGGAAGTGGGAAGCTACGAGCAGTACTTC
TRBV29-1	-	-	TRBJ2-2	CSVWRAGELFF	TGCAGCGTTTGGCGGGCCGGGGAGCTGTTTTTT
TRBV11-2	-	-	TRBJ2-2	CASKVSVGGNGELFF	TGTGCCAGCAAAGTGTCCGTGGGGGGTAACGGGGAGCTGTTTTTT
TRBV7-2	-	-	TRBJ2-1	CASSLAYNEQFF	TGTGCCAGCAGCTTAGCCTACAATGAGCAGTTCTTC
TRBV5-4	-	TRBD1	TRBJ1-2	CASSWDRDPYGYTF	TGTGCCAGCAGCTGGGACAGGGACCCCTATGGCTACACCTTC
TRBV6-6	once	-	TRBJ2-7	CASSYNGVVGTGPYF	TGTGCCAGCAGTTACAATGGTGTGGTCGGAACCGGACCGTACTTC
TRBV27	-	TRBD1	TRBJ2-7	CASSQDREHLTYEQYF	TGTGCCAGCAGCCAAGACAGGGAGCACCTTACCTACGAGCAGTACTTC
TRBV19	-	-	TRBJ2-3	CASSIDGFNTDTQYF	TGTGCCAGTAGTATAGATGGCTTTAACACAGATACGCAGTATTTT
TRBV15	-	-	TRBJ1-1	CATSREWSSEAFF	TGTGCCACCAGCAGAGAGTGGAGTTCTGAAGCTTTCTTT
TRBV4-1	-	-	TRBJ2-1	CASSQDPSKQFF	TGCGCCAGCAGCCAAGATCCCAGTAAGCAGTTCTTC
TRBV6-1	-	TRBD2	TRBJ2-7	CASNSAGGAYEQYF	TGTGCCAGCAATTCGGCGGGAGGGGCCTACGAGCAGTACTTC
TRBV5-4	-	TRBD2	TRBJ2-7	CASSYSLAGGYEQYF	TGTGCCAGCAGCTACTCACTAGCGGGAGGCTACGAGCAGTACTTC
TRBV2	few	-	TRBJ2-2	CASSEVPNTGELFF	TGTGCCAGCAGTGAAGTACCCAACACCGGGGAGCTGTTTTTT
TRBV7-9	-	TRBD2	TRBJ2-1	CATGVREDHEQFF	TGTGCCACCGGGGTGCGGGAGGATCATGAGCAGTTCTTC
TRBV2	-	-	TRBJ2-2	CASSEATINTGELFF	TGTGCCAGCAGTGAAGCGACGATAAACACCGGGGAGCTGTTTTTT
TRBV29-1	-	TRBD1	TRBJ1-2	CSVVWGQGAGSGSYTF	TGCAGCGTTGTGTGGGGACAGGGGGCAGGGTCAGGTAGCTACACCTTC
TRBV5-4	-	-	TRBJ1-5	CASSFGNNQPQHF	TGTGCCAGCAGCTTTGGCAACAATCAGCCCCAGCATTTT
TRBV30	-	-	TRBJ2-7	CAWRRGSYEQYF	TGTGCCTGGAGACGGGGTTCCTACGAGCAGTACTTC
TRBV10-2	few	-	TRBJ2-2	CASNRQNGNTGELFF	TGCGCCAGCAATCGTCAAAACGGGAACACCGGGGAGCTGTTTTTT
TRBV6-1	-	-	TRBJ2-7	CASSEAQGTYEQYF	TGTGCCAGCAGTGAAGCCCAGGGGACCTACGAGCAGTACTTC
TRBV19	-	-	TRBJ1-1	CASSWPSHEAFF	TGTGCCAGTAGCTGGCCGAGCCATGAAGCTTTCTTT
TRBV18	-	TRBD1	TRBJ2-7	CASSPGQTYEQYF	TGTGCCAGCTCACCGGGACAGACCTACGAGCAGTACTTC
TRBV7-6	-	-	TRBJ1-5	CASSLQGHDQPQHF	TGTGCCAGCAGCTTACAGGGTCATGATCAGCCCCAGCATTTT